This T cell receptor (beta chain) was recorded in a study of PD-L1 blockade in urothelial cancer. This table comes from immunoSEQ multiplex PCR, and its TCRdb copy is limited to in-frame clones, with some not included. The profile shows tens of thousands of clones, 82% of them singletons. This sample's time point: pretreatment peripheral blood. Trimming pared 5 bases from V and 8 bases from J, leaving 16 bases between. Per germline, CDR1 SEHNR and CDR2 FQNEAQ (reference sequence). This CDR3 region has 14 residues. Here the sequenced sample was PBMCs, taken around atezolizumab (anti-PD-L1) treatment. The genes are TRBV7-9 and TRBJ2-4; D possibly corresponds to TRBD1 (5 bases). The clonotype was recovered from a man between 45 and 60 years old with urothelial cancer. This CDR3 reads CASSPRTGPDIQYF. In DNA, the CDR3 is TGTGCCAGCAGCCCCCGAACAGGTCCTGACATTCAGTACTTC. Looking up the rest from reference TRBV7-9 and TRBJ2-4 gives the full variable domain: DTGVSQNPRHKITKRGQNVTFRCDPISEHNRLYWYRQTLGQGPEFLTYFQNEAQLEKSRLLSDRFSAERPKGSFSTLEIQRTEQGDSAMYLCASSPRTGPDIQYFGAGTRLSVL.